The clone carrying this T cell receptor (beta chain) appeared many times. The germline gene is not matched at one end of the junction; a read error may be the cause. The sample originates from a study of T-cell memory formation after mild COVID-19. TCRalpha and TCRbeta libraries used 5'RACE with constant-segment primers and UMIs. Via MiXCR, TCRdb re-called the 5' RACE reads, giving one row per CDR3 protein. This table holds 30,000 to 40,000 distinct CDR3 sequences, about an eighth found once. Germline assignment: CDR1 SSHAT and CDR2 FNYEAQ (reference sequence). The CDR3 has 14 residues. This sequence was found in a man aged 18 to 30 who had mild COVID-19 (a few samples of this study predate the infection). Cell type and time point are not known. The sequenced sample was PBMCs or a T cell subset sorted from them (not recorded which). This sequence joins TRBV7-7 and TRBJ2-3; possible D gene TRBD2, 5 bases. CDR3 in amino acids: CASSATSWGDTQYF. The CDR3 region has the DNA TGTGCTAGCAGCGCAACTAGTTGGGGAGATACGCAGTATTTT.